This note documents a single T cell receptor (beta chain) sequence. Its antigen remains unknown. Trimming took 2 bases from V and 9 from J; bases not matched to a gene: 4. Per germline, CDR1 WNHNN and CDR2 SYGVQD (reference sequence). The length of the CDR3 is 14 residues. The sample is drawn from a study of T cell responses to AZD1222 COVID-19 vaccine. Study-wide results and limits: Baseline serology detected seropositivity in only a handful of AZD1222 recipients. Regions 160-218 and 743-854 dominated among vaccine-associated CD4 TCRs spanning spike. Every sample of the repertoires postdated the peak T cell response.

Clones were sequenced by immunoSEQ multiplex PCR, and TCRdb holds only the in-frame ones, with some missing. The sample holds approximately 70,000 clones, about 83% seen once. Source: peripheral blood, taken on day 0 of AZD1222 vaccination. The receptor comes from an adult in good health. V usage is TRBV10-1 and J usage is TRBJ1-6; TRBD1 aligns across 7 bases. CDR3 residues: CASSEVQGTSPLHF. Written as DNA, the CDR3 is TGCGCCAGCAGTGAGGTACAGGGGACTTCACCCCTCCACTTT.